The next 26 T cell receptor beta chains were all read from a single sample in a study of T-cell reconstitution after alpha-beta-depleted transplantation in children. Using unique molecular identifiers, the investigators prepared the TCRbeta library. One entry per CDR3 protein results from TCRdb running MiXCR on the PCR reads. The sample has 700,000 or so distinct CDR3 sequences, about 12% seen once. The sequenced sample was PBMCs, obtained before TCRalphabeta/CD19-depleted stem cell transplant. These receptors were obtained from a girl under 10 years old with congenital amegakaryocytic thrombocytopenia, due to receive a stem cell transplant.

This chain links TRBV27 with TRBJ1-3, with 7 bases aligning to TRBD1. Germline CDR1 is MNHEY and CDR2 is SMNVEV (reference sequence). The J segment lost 2 bases and the V segment lost 5 bases, leaving 6 bases of the junction unmatched. The CDR3 loop spans 15 amino acids. The DNA of the CDR3 is TGTGCCAGCAGTCCAACCACAGGGGCTGGAAACACCATATATTTT. It translates to CASSPTTGAGNTIYF.

The sample holds a few counts of this clonotype. The chain is built from TRBV5-1 and TRBJ2-1; D is undetermined. The germline V gene has CDR1 SGHRS and CDR2 YFSETQ. With 0 bases removed from V and 10 bases from J, the gap between germline ends came to 11 bases. The CDR3 runs 13 residues. The CDR3 here is CASSLGLRLEQFF. The CDR3 DNA is TGCGCCAGCAGCTTGGGACTGCGGTTGGAGCAGTTCTTC.

In this sample, this clonotype turned up a few times. The CDR3 sequence is CSAWASGRRNEQFF. CDR3 bases: TGCAGTGCTTGGGCATCGGGGAGGAGGAATGAGCAGTTCTTC. The V and J genes are TRBV20-1 and TRBJ2-1, with D possibly TRBD2 on 6 matching bases. There are 14 residues in the CDR3. V was shortened by 5 bases and J by 7 bases, with 18 bases between the two germline ends. From germline, CDR1 is DFQATT and CDR2 SNEGSKA (reference sequence).

This clonotype showed up many times. The rearrangement joins TRBV12-3 or TRBV12-4 to TRBJ1-2, with 7 positions matching TRBD1. The junction had 12 bases not matched to a gene; V was cut back by 5 bases and J by 3 bases. This CDR3 contains 16 residues. The CDR3 region has the DNA TGTGCCAGCAGTACATCAGGGGGAGTCGCCGACTATGGCTACACCTTC. This codes for CASSTSGGVADYGYTF.

The table lists this clonotype with many counts. This chain uses TRBV29-1 with TRBJ2-1; maybe TRBD2 (6 bases). This CDR3 is 14 amino acids long. Germline V gives CDR1 SQVTM, CDR2 ANQGSEA. V was trimmed by 6 bases and J by 0 bases, leaving 12 bases between them. In DNA, the CDR3 is TGCAGCGTGAGACCCGGGAGCTCCTACAATGAGCAGTTCTTC. It codes for CSVRPGSSYNEQFF.

This clonotype was counted between two and nine times. The chain recombines TRBV10-3 with TRBJ2-7; 10 nucleotides match TRBD2. Trimming cost V 3 bases and J 6 bases; bases outside gene matches: 8. Germline CDR1 ENHRY, CDR2 SYGVKD. The CDR3 has 15 residues. The CDR3 loop is CAISDQAGGPGEQYF. CDR3 sequence (DNA): TGTGCCATCAGTGATCAAGCGGGAGGGCCCGGCGAGCAGTACTTC.

This clonotype was detected only a few times. The chain recombines TRBV20-1 with TRBJ2-7, with a tentative D call TRBD1 (5 bases). CDR1 is DFQATT, CDR2 SNEGSKA, per germline (reference sequence). V was clipped by 5 bases and J by 2 bases, with 16 bases between them. CDR3 length: 14 amino acids. The CDR3 reads CSAEGVRNTYEQYF. The DNA of the CDR3 is TGCAGTGCTGAAGGGGTACGGAACACCTACGAGCAGTACTTC.

This chain connects TRBV6-1 to TRBJ2-2, with TRBD1 matching over 7 bases. The CDR3 spans 15 residues. Germline CDR1 is MNHNS and CDR2 is SASEGT. Losses at the gene ends were 4 bases for V and 7 bases for J; bases not matched to a gene: 9. CDR3: CASSGWPGGDGELFF. The CDR3 DNA reads as TGTGCCAGCAGTGGGTGGCCAGGGGGTGACGGGGAGCTGTTTTTT.

This clonotype was detected many times. This sequence joins TRBV20-1 and TRBJ2-7, with D maybe TRBD1 (6 bases). The CDR3 loop spans 15 amino acids. Germline V gene sequence: CDR1 DFQATT, CDR2 SNEGSKA (reference sequence). Trimming cost V 0 bases and J 0 bases, with 12 bases left between them. As DNA, the CDR3 is TGCAGTGCTAGAGATTCCACAGGGCTCTCCTACGAGCAGTACTTC. Protein: CSARDSTGLSYEQYF.

In this sample, this clonotype turned up many times. The chain links TRBV5-1 to TRBJ2-2; 8 positions match TRBD2. Looked up from germline, CDR1 is SGHRS and CDR2 is YFSETQ. V trimming: 3 bases; J trimming: 5 bases; junction bases outside the gene matches: 15. The CDR3 has 18 amino acids. The CDR3 loop reads CASSSPWGGLVRTGELFF. As DNA, the CDR3 is TGCGCCAGCAGCTCCCCTTGGGGGGGACTAGTCCGGACCGGGGAGCTGTTTTTT. The whole variable domain, filled in from reference TRBV5-1 and TRBJ2-2, reads KAGVTQTPRYLIKTRGQQVTLSCSPISGHRSVSWYQQTPGQGLQFLFEYFSETQRNKGNFPGRFSGRQFSNSRSEMNVSTLELGDSALYLCASSSPWGGLVRTGELFFGEGSRLTVL.

This clonotype was observed many times. The gene calls are TRBV20-1 and TRBJ1-3; D remains unclear. Germline CDR1 is DFQATT and CDR2 is SNEGSKA (reference sequence). The CDR3 covers 14 residues. Trimming stripped 1 base from V and 5 bases from J, with 12 bases between. In nucleotides, the CDR3 is TGCAGTGCTAGAGGGGAACCCGTCCGAAACACCATATATTTT. It translates to CSARGEPVRNTIYF.

This clonotype was seen ten or more times. V usage is TRBV7-6 and J usage is TRBJ2-3; 7 nucleotides match TRBD1. The germline V gene encodes CDR1 SGHVS and CDR2 FNYEAQ. The V gene end was trimmed by 5 bases and the J gene end by 2 bases; junction bases not matched to a gene: 10. The CDR3 extends over 16 amino acids. The CDR3 region is CASSNRIQGDTDTQYF. CDR3 coding DNA: TGTGCCAGCAGCAACCGAATCCAGGGGGACACAGATACGCAGTATTTT.

This clonotype was detected many times. The rearrangement links TRBV29-1 to TRBJ1-4; a weak D match, TRBD1 (5 bases). V was clipped by 3 bases and J by 7 bases, with 12 bases between them. Germline CDR1 is SQVTM and CDR2 is ANQGSEA. This CDR3 is 13 amino acids long. CDR3 region: CSVDNGTSEKLFF. The CDR3 DNA reads as TGCAGCGTTGATAACGGGACTTCTGAAAAACTGTTTTTT.

This clonotype was counted between two and nine times. The chain employs TRBV28 and TRBJ1-1; D unresolved. V was trimmed by 7 bases and J by 10 bases, leaving 13 bases between them. This CDR3 spans 11 amino acids. Per germline, CDR1 MDHEN and CDR2 SYDVKM. The DNA for the CDR3 is TGTGCCAGCACCTTTAGAGAGGGAGCTTTCTTT. Translation: CASTFREGAFF.

There are a few counts of this clonotype. The V call is TRBV10-3, the J call TRBJ1-1, with 9 bases lining up with TRBD1. CDR1 and CDR2 from the germline V gene are ENHRY and SYGVKD. This CDR3 spans 14 amino acids. V gave up 9 bases and J gave up 2 bases; unmatched junction bases: 7. In nucleotides, the CDR3 is TGTGCCATTTCGACAGGGGGGCCCAACACTGAAGCTTTCTTT. This gives the protein CAISTGGPNTEAFF.

This clonotype turned up a few times. The V gene is TRBV29-1, the J gene TRBJ2-3; D is perhaps TRBD1 or TRBD2 (5 bases each). This CDR3 comprises 14 residues. Germline CDR1 is SQVTM and CDR2 is ANQGSEA. The V gene lost 4 bases and the J gene lost 1 base, with 12 bases spanning the gap. The CDR3 spells CSVVRDGGTDTQYF. In DNA, the CDR3 is TGCAGCGTTGTGAGGGACGGGGGCACAGATACGCAGTATTTT.

This clonotype was detected only a few times. The rearrangement uses TRBV20-1 and TRBJ2-5; 8 nucleotides align to TRBD2. There are 13 residues in the CDR3. The trim removed 6 bases at V and 1 base at J, leaving 4 bases unmatched. The V gene's germline CDR1 is DFQATT and CDR2 SNEGSKA (reference sequence). The CDR3 sequence is CSASGGSQETQYF. CDR3 coding DNA: TGCAGTGCCTCGGGAGGGTCCCAAGAGACCCAGTACTTC.

Many counts were recorded for this clonotype. This rearrangement joins TRBV7-9 to TRBJ1-6; D ambiguous. V dropped 5 bases and J dropped 0 bases, with 8 bases sitting between them. CDR3 size: 15 residues. Germline values: CDR1 SEHNR, CDR2 FQNEAQ (reference sequence). As DNA, the CDR3 is TGTGCCAGCAGCCCTGTAAACTCCTATAATTCACCCCTCCACTTT. As protein: CASSPVNSYNSPLHF. Full variable domain (rest looked up from reference TRBV7-9 and TRBJ1-6): DTGVSQNPRHKITKRGQNVTFRCDPISEHNRLYWYRQTLGQGPEFLTYFQNEAQLEKSRLLSDRFSAERPKGSFSTLEIQRTEQGDSAMYLCASSPVNSYNSPLHFGNGTRLTVT.

Ten or more counts support this clonotype. V usage is TRBV5-1 and J usage is TRBJ2-2; 8 bases fit TRBD1. This CDR3 has 17 amino acids. The germline V gene encodes CDR1 SGHRS and CDR2 YFSETQ. The ends lost 0 bases at V and 0 bases at J; junction bases unmatched: 4. CDR3 coding DNA: TGCGCCAGCAGCTTGGGGGACAGGAGGCCGAACACCGGGGAGCTGTTTTTT. It yields the protein CASSLGDRRPNTGELFF.

As for this clonotype: It may be a read error: a sequence one base away is much more abundant. The V and J genes are TRBV29-1 and TRBJ2-7; the D gene is possibly TRBD1 (6 bases). The germline CDR1 and CDR2 sequences are SQVTM and ANQGSEA. The CDR3 has 18 amino acids. The DNA of the CDR3 is TGCAGCGTTAGGGACACTACCCTTACCGTTTTAAGCTCCTACGAGCCGTACTTC. Encoded protein: CSVRDTTLTVLSSYEPYF.

This clonotype was observed a few times. CDR3 residues: CASTIVRTGYSPLHF. The CDR3 nucleotides read TGTGCCAGCACCATTGTGAGGACAGGATACTCACCCCTCCACTTT. This chain connects TRBV28 to TRBJ1-6, with 7 bases matching TRBD1. CDR3 size: 15 residues. Per germline, CDR1 MDHEN and CDR2 SYDVKM. The junction had 13 bases not matched to a gene; V was cut back by 7 bases and J by 10 bases.

The V and J genes are TRBV5-1 and TRBJ2-1; D might be TRBD2 (6 bases). CDR1 is SGHRS, CDR2 YFSETQ, per germline. This CDR3 comprises 15 residues. The germline V and J ends were trimmed by 0 bases and 5 bases, with 12 bases remaining between them. The CDR3 protein is CASSLDGGLNNEQFF. CDR3 DNA sequence: TGCGCCAGCAGCTTGGATGGGGGACTGAACAATGAGCAGTTCTTC. Drawing the rest from reference TRBV5-1 and TRBJ2-1, the complete variable domain is KAGVTQTPRYLIKTRGQQVTLSCSPISGHRSVSWYQQTPGQGLQFLFEYFSETQRNKGNFPGRFSGRQFSNSRSEMNVSTLELGDSALYLCASSLDGGLNNEQFFGPGTRLTVL.

The J gene is TRBJ2-1, the V gene TRBV4-1, with TRBD2 identical over 14 bases. The ends lost 0 bases at V and 9 bases at J; junction bases unmatched: 10. CDR1 and CDR2 from the germline V gene are MGHRA and YSYEKL. The CDR3 extends over 18 amino acids. The CDR3 DNA reads as TGCGCCAGCAGCCAAGATTCGGGACTAGCGGGAGCTCGTGGTGAGCAGTTCTTC. This codes for CASSQDSGLAGARGEQFF.

A remark on this clonotype: At one end the junction does not follow the germline gene, possibly because of a read error. The chain has TRBV12-5 and TRBJ2-3, with TRBD2 identical over 7 bases. This CDR3 has 14 residues. Germline V gives CDR1 LGHNT, CDR2 FRNRAP. The CDR3 here is CASGLVALPSGNHF. The CDR3 bases are TGTGCTAGTGGTTTGGTGGCGCTTCCCAGCGGGAACCATTTT.

This clonotype was recorded a few times. The chain carries TRBV3-1 and TRBJ2-7; tentatively, D is TRBD2 (5 bases). The V gene lost 1 base and the J gene lost 2 bases, with 15 bases spanning the gap. The CDR3 sequence is 16 residues long. Germline CDR1 LGHDT, CDR2 YNNKEL (reference sequence). DNA of the CDR3: TGTGCCAGCAGCCAAGTTCGCGGGCCAAAGGCCTACGAGCAGTACTTC. Its translation is CASSQVRGPKAYEQYF.

Note on this clonotype: This may stem from a read error, because a much larger clone lies one nucleotide away. This chain joins TRBV20-1 and TRBJ1-6; the D gene is possibly TRBD1 (6 bases). The V gene's germline CDR1 is DFQATT and CDR2 SNEGSKA (reference sequence). V was trimmed by 4 bases and J by 12 bases, leaving 19 bases between them. This CDR3 is built from 14 residues. Here the CDR3 reads CSANSSGARGPLHF. Written as DNA, the CDR3 is TGCAGTGCTAATTCGTCGGGGGCCCGGGGACCCCTCCACTTT.